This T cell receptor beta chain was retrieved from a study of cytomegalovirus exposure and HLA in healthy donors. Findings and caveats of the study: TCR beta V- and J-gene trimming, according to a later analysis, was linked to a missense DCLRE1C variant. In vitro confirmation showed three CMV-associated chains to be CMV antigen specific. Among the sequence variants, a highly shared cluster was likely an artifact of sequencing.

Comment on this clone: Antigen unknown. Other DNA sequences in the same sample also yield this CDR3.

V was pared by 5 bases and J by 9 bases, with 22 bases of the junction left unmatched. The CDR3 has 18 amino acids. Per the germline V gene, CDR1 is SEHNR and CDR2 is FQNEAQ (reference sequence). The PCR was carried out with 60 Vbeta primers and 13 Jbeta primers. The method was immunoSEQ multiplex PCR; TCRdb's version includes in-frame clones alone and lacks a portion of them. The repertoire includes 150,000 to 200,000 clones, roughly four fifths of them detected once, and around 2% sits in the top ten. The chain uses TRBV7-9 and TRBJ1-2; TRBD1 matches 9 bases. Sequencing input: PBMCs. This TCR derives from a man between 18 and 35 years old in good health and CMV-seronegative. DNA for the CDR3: TGTGCCAGCAGCCACCGGTCGGGCGGGTTGCGGGACAGGGCTAGCTACACCTTC. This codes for CASSHRSGGLRDRASYTF.